Presented here are 13 T cell receptor beta chains from one specimen sequenced in a study of blood T cell repertoires in COVID-19. Method: immunoSEQ multiplex PCR; TCRdb's copy keeps in-frame clones and lacks some. The table shows about 27,000 clones, with roughly 91% occurring only once. Sequenced input: peripheral blood. These TCRs come from a man between 45 and 60 years old with active COVID-19.

This clone was seen only once. This rearrangement joins TRBV5-6 to TRBJ2-5; 8 bases match TRBD2. With 2 bases clipped from V and 1 base from J, the junction kept 4 bases outside the gene matches. CDR3 size: 15 residues. Germline CDR1 is SGHDT and CDR2 is YYEEEE. This chain's CDR3 is CASSLAGDLQETQYF. The CDR3 region has the DNA TGTGCCAGCAGCTTAGCGGGGGATCTCCAAGAGACCCAGTACTTC.

The V and J genes are TRBV5-4 and TRBJ1-2; D is uncertain. Per germline, CDR1 SGHNT and CDR2 YYREEE (reference sequence). The CDR3 runs to 12 residues. V lost 4 bases, J lost 8 bases, and 12 bases lay in between. This CDR3 is CASSQAERGYTF. CDR3 sequence (DNA): TGTGCCAGCAGCCAAGCAGAGCGGGGCTACACCTTC.

The chain couples TRBV9 to TRBJ2-3; TRBD2 agrees at 10 bases. Germline V lookup: CDR1 SGDLS, CDR2 YYNGEE. The CDR3 consists of 15 residues. The trim removed 4 bases at V and 5 bases at J, leaving 7 bases unmatched. The CDR3 DNA sequence: TGTGCCAGCAGCAAACGGACTAGCGGCGGAGATACGCAGTATTTT. Protein sequence: CASSKRTSGGDTQYF. The entire variable domain, with the rest obtained from reference TRBV9 and TRBJ2-3, is as follows: DSGVTQTPKHLITATGQRVTLRCSPRSGDLSVYWYQQSLDQGLQFLIQYYNGEERAKGNILERFSAQQFPDLHSELNLSSLELGDSALYFCASSKRTSGGDTQYFGPGTRLTVL.

About this clone itself: A read error may account for a junction end that differs from germline. V is TRBV28 and J is TRBJ1-6; D not certain. The CDR3 is 15 residues long. Germline loops: CDR1 MDHEN, CDR2 SYDVKM. This chain's CDR3 is CASSLGGSFNSPLHF. DNA of the CDR3: TGTGCCAGCAGTTTAGGCGGGTCCTTTAATTCACCCCTCCACTTT.

The chain combines TRBV29-1 with TRBJ2-7; a weak D match, TRBD1 (5 bases). With 4 bases removed from V and 3 bases from J, the gap between germline ends came to 7 bases. This CDR3 is built from 11 residues. Per germline, CDR1 SQVTM and CDR2 ANQGSEA. The CDR3 sequence: CSVGQYYEQYF. The CDR3 region has the DNA TGCAGCGTTGGACAGTACTACGAGCAGTACTTC.

The CDR3 nucleotides read TGTGCCACCAGTGACTCGGGGGGGCGCTTGAGCGGGAGCCTTAATGAGCAGTTCTTC. It yields the protein CATSDSGGRLSGSLNEQFF. V usage is TRBV24-1 and J usage is TRBJ2-1, with 8 bases matching TRBD2. Germline V gives CDR1 KGHDR, CDR2 SFDVKD. CDR3 length equals 19 residues. With V trimmed by 4 bases and J by 7 bases, 20 bases remained unmatched.

This chain links TRBV6-6 with TRBJ2-5; 10 bases line up with TRBD1. V shed 7 bases and J 0 bases; nucleotides not matched to a gene: 8. The CDR3 is 16 amino acids. From germline, CDR1 is MNHNY and CDR2 SVGAGI (reference sequence). CDR3 coding DNA: TGTGCCAGCAACCCTTGGGGACAGGGGTACCAAGAGACCCAGTACTTC. This sequence encodes CASNPWGQGYQETQYF.

Written as DNA, the CDR3 is TGTGCCAGCAGCCAAACTAGCGGTTCCACAGATACGCAGTATTTT. Protein product: CASSQTSGSTDTQYF. The chain links TRBV3-1 (or the pseudogene TRBV3-2) to TRBJ2-3; 8 nucleotides match TRBD2. V lost 2 bases, J lost 2 bases, and 3 bases stayed unmatched. There are 15 residues in the CDR3. Germline values: CDR1 LGHDT, CDR2 YNNKEL (reference sequence).

CDR3 region: CASSVGWDTEKPQHF. CDR3 nucleotides: TGTGCCAGCAGCGTAGGTTGGGACACCGAAAAACCCCAGCATTTT. The chain is built from TRBV9 and TRBJ1-5; D might be TRBD1 (6 bases). The CDR3 totals 15 residues. The V gene lost 0 bases and the J gene lost 10 bases, with 17 bases spanning the gap. Germline lookup yields CDR1 SGDLS and CDR2 YYNGEE.

The V gene is TRBV15, the J gene TRBJ1-4, with D possibly matching TRBD1 (5 bases). The CDR3 has 12 amino acids. Germline V gene sequence: CDR1 LNHNV, CDR2 YYDKDF (reference sequence). The ends were cut back, 6 bases at V and 8 bases at J, with 10 bases in the middle. CDR3 nucleotide sequence: TGTGCCACCAGGCAGGGAGGCGAAAAACTGTTTTTT. It is translated as CATRQGGEKLFF.

The CDR3 protein is CASSQERVLAGGQETQYF. The CDR3 DNA reads TGCGCCAGCAGCCAAGAAAGGGTTTTAGCGGGAGGACAAGAGACCCAGTACTTC. The chain couples TRBV4-3 to TRBJ2-5, with 10 bases matching TRBD2. The CDR3 loop spans 18 amino acids. V lost 0 bases, J lost 2 bases, and 9 bases stayed unmatched. The V gene's germline CDR1 is LGHNA and CDR2 YSLEER.

The V and J genes are TRBV6-6 and TRBJ1-1, with TRBD1 as a possible D gene (5 bases). The CDR3 length is 16 residues. Germline V CDR1 and CDR2: MNHNY, SVGAGI (reference sequence). V dropped 2 bases and J dropped 2 bases, with 15 bases sitting between them. The CDR3 nucleotides are TGTGCCAGCAGTTACCCGTCGGGGGGGAGTAACACTGAAGCTTTCTTT. Translation gives CASSYPSGGSNTEAFF.

The chain joins TRBV10-3 to TRBJ1-1, with D possibly matching TRBD1 (5 bases). Between the trimmed V and J ends, which lost 4 bases and 1 base, there was a span of 7 bases. The germline V gene encodes CDR1 ENHRY and CDR2 SYGVKD. CDR3 length: 13 amino acids. The CDR3 DNA sequence: TGTGCCATCAGTGGCGGGGGGAACACTGAAGCTTTCTTT. Translation gives CAISGGGNTEAFF.